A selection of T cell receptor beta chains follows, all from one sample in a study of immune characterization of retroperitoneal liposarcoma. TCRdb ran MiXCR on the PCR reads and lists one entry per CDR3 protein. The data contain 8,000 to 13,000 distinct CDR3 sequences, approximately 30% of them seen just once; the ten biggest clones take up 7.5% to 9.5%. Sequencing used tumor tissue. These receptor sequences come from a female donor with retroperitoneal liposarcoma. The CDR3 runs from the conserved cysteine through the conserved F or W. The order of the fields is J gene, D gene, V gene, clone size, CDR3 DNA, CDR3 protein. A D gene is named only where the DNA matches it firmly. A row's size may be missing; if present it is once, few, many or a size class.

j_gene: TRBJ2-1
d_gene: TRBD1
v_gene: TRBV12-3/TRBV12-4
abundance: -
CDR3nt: TGTGCCAGCAGTTTAGGCGGGGACAGGGGGCTTCATGAGCAGTTCTTC
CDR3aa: CASSLGGDRGLHEQFF

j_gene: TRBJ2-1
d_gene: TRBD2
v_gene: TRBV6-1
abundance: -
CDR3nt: TGTGCCAGCAGAAAAGCGGGAGGAATCATATCGGGGCAGTTCTTC
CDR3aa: CASRKAGGIISGQFF

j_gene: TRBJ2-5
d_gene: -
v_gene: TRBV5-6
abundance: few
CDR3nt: TGTGCCAGCAGCTCCCAAGAGACCCAGTACTTC
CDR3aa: CASSSQETQYF

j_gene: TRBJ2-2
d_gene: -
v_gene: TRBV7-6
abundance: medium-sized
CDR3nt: TGTGCCAGCAGCTTAGTTGCGGGAAGGTCCACCGGGAAAGACGCGAACACCGGGGAGCTGTTTTTT
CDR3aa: CASSLVAGRSTGKDANTGELFF

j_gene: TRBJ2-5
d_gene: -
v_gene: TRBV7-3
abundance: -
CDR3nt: TGTGCCAGCAGCCCGGAGGTGGCTAGAGCTCCCAATGAGCAGTACTTC
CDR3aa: CASSPEVARAPNEQYF

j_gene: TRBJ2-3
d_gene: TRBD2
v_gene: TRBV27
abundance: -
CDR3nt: TGTGCCAGCAGTTTCTATCTAGCGGGAGGCACAGATACGCAGTATTTT
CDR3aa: CASSFYLAGGTDTQYF

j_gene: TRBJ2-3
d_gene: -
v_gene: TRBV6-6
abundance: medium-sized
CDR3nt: TGTGCCAGCAGTTACGACTCGGTTGGGGCCACAGATACGCAGTATTTT
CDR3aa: CASSYDSVGATDTQYF

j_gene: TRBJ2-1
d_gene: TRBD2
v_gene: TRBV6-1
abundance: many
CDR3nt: TGTGCCAGCAGGATAAGCGGGACCTATCCCGAGCAGTTCTTC
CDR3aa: CASRISGTYPEQFF

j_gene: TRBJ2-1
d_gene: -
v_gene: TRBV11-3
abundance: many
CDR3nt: TGTGCCAGCAGCGCCCGGCCGCTTATGGGGAAAGAGACCCAGTTCTTC
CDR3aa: CASSARPLMGKETQFF

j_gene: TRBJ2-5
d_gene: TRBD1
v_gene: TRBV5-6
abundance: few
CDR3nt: TGTGCCAGCAGCTGGGGGACAGGGTTCGAGACCCAGTACTTC
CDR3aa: CASSWGTGFETQYF

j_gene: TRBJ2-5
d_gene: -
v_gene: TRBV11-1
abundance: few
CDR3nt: TGTGCCAGCAGCCCCCGGCGAGAGGGGTACAATGAGCAGTACTTC
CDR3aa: CASSPRREGYNEQYF

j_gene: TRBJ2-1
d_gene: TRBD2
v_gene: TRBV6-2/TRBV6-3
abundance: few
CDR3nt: TGTGCCAGCAGCCGGGGACTAGCGGTCCAAGAGACCCAGTTCTTC
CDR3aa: CASSRGLAVQETQFF

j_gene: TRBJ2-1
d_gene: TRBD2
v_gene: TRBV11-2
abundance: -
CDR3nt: TGTGCCAGCAGCTTAGGACTAGCTGGCGAGCAGTTCTTC
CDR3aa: CASSLGLAGEQFF

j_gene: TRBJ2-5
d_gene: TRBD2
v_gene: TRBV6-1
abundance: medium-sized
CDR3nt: TGTGCCAGCAGTGATTGGACTAGCGGGGTCCAGTACTTC
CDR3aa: CASSDWTSGVQYF

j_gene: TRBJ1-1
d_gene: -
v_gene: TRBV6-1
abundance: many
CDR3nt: TGTGCCAGCAGCCCATCGCCCTTCCCGGATGGCGCTGAAGCTTTCTTT
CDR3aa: CASSPSPFPDGAEAFF

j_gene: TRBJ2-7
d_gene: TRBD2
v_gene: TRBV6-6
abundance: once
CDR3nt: TGTGCCAGCAGTTACCGGTCTAGCGGGGTCCACGAGCAGTACTTC
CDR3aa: CASSYRSSGVHEQYF

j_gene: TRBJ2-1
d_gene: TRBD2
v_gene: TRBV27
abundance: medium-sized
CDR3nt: TGTGCCAGCAGTACCGGGGGGTCTGGTGAGCAGTTCTTC
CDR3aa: CASSTGGSGEQFF

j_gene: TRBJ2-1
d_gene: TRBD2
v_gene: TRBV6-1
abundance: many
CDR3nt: TGTGCCAGCAGTGGAATAGCGGGACAACTCTACGAGCAGTTCTTC
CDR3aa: CASSGIAGQLYEQFF

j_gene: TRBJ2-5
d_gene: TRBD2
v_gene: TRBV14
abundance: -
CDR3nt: TGTGCCAGCAGCCACGTCGGGGGGGCAGGCAATGAGCAGTACTTC
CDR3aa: CASSHVGGAGNEQYF

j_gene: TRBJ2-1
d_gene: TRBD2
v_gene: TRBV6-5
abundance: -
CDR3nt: TGTGCCAGCCGGGCCGGGACTAGCGGGGCCAGGAGGGAGGAGCAGTTCTTC
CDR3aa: CASRAGTSGARREEQFF

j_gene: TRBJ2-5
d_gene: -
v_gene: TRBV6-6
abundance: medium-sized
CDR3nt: TGTGCCAGCAGTTACCGACGCACGGGGGTGCCCCAGTACTTC
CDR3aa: CASSYRRTGVPQYF

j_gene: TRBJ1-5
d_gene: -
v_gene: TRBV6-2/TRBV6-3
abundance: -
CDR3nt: TGTGCCAGCAGTGAAGGTCCCCCCCAGCCCCAGCATTTT
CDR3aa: CASSEGPPQPQHF

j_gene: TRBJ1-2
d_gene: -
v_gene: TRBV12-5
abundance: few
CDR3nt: TGTGCTAGTGGTTTGGATCAGGGGAGCTACACCTTC
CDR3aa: CASGLDQGSYTF

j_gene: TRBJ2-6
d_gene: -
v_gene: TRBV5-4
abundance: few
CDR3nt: TGTGCCAGCAGCTTGGTGGAGGGTCCTGGGGCCAACGTCCTGACTTTC
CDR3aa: CASSLVEGPGANVLTF

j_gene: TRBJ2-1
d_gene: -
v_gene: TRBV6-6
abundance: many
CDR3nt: TGTGCCAGCAGTTACGGAGTCGAGGCAGGGGTGGGCGAGCAGTTCTTC
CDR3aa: CASSYGVEAGVGEQFF

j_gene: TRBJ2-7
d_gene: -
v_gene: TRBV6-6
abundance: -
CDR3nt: TGTGCCAGCAGTTACGAAGGAGATGAGCAGTACTTC
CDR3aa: CASSYEGDEQYF

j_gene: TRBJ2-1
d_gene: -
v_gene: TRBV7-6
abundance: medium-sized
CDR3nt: TGTGCCAGCAGCTTACGCCAGGGGGGATACGAGCAGTTCTTC
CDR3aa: CASSLRQGGYEQFF